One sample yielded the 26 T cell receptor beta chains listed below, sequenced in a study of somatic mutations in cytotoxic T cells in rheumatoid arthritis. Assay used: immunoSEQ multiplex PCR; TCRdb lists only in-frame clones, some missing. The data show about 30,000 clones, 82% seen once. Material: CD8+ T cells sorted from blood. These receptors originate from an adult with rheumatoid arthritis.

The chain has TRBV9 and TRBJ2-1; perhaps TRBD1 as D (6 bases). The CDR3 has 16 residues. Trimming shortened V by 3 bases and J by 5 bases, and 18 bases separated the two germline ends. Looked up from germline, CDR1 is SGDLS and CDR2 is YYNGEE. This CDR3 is CASSALPTGHNNEQFF. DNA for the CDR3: TGTGCCAGCAGCGCCCTACCTACGGGACACAACAATGAGCAGTTCTTC.

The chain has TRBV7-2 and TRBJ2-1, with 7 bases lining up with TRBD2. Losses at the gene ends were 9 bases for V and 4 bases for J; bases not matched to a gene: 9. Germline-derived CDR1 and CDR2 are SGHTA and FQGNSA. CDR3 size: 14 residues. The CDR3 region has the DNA TGTGCCAGTAAATGGGGGGGAATATACAATGAGCAGTTCTTC. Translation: CASKWGGIYNEQFF.

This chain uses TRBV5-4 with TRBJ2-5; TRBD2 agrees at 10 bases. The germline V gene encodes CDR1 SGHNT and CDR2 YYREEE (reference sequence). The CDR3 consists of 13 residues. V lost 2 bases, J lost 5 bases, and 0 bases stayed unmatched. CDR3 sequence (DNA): TGTGCCAGCAGCTTTAGCGGGGGGGAGACCCAGTACTTC. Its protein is CASSFSGGETQYF. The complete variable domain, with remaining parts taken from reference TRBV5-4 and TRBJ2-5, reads ETGVTQSPTHLIKTRGQQVTLRCSSQSGHNTVSWYQQALGQGPQFIFQYYREEENGRGNFPPRFSGLQFPNYSSELNVNALELDDSALYLCASSFSGGETQYFGPGTRLLVL.

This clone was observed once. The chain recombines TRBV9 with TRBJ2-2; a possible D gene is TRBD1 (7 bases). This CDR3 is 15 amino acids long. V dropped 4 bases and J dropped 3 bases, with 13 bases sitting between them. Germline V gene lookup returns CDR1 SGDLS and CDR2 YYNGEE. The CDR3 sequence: CASSPSGGYTGELFF. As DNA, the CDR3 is TGTGCCAGCAGCCCTTCAGGGGGGTACACCGGGGAGCTGTTTTTT.

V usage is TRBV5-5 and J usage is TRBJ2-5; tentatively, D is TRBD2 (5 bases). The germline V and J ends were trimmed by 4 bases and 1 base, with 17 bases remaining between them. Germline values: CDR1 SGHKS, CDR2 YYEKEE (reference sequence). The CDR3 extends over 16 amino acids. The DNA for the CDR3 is TGTGCCAGCAGCACCCCCGCGAGGGAGCTCCAAGAGACCCAGTACTTC. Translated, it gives CASSTPARELQETQYF. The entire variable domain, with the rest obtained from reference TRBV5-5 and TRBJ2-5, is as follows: DAGVTQSPTHLIKTRGQQVTLRCSPISGHKSVSWYQQVLGQGPQFIFQYYEKEERGRGNFPDRFSARQFPNYSSELNVNALLLGDSALYLCASSTPARELQETQYFGPGTRLLVL.

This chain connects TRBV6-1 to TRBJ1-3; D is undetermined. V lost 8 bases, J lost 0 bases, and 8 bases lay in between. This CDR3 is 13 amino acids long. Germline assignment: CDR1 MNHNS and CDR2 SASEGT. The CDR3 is CASQITSGNTIYF. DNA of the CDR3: TGTGCCAGCCAAATTACCTCTGGAAACACCATATATTTT.

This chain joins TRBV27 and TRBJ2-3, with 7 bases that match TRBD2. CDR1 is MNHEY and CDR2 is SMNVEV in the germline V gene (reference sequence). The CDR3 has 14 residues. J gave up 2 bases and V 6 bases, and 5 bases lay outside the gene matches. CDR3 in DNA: TGTGCCAGCAGAATCCGGGACTACACAGATACGCAGTATTTT. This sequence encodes CASRIRDYTDTQYF.

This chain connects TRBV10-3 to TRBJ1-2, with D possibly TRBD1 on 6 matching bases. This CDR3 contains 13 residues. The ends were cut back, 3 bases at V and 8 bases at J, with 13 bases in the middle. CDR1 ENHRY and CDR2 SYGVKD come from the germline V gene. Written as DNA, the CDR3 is TGTGCCATCAGTGAACAGGGACCCGCAGGCTACACCTTC. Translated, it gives CAISEQGPAGYTF.

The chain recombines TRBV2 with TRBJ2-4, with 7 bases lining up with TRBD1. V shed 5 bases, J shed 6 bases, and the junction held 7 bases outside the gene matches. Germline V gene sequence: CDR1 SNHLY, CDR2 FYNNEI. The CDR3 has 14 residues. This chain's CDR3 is CASSPSGTVNIQYF. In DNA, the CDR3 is TGTGCCAGCAGTCCCTCCGGGACAGTAAACATTCAGTACTTC. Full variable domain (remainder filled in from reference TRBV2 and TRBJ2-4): EPEVTQTPSHQVTQMGQEVILRCVPISNHLYFYWYRQILGQKVEFLVSFYNNEISEKSEIFDDQFSVERPDGSNFTLKIRSTKLEDSAMYFCASSPSGTVNIQYFGAGTRLSVL.

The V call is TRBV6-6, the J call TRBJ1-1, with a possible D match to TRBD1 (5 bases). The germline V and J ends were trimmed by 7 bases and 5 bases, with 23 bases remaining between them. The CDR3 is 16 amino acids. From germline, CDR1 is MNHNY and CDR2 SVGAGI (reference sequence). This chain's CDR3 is CASTLSDTGAETEAFF. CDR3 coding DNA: TGTGCCAGCACCCTTTCGGACACGGGAGCAGAGACTGAAGCTTTCTTT.

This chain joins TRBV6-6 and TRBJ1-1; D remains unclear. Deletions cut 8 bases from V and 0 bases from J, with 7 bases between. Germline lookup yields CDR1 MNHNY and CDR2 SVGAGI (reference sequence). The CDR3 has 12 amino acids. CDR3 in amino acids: CASGLVNTEAFF. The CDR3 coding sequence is TGTGCCAGCGGGCTAGTGAACACTGAAGCTTTCTTT.

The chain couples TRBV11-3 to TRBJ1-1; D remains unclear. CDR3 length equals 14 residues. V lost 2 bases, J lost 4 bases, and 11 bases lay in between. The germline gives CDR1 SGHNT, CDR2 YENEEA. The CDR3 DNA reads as TGTGCCAGCAGCTTAATTCCCCCAGGCACTGAAGCTTTCTTT. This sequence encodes CASSLIPPGTEAFF. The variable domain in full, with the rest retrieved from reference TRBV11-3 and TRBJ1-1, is EAGVVQSPRYKIIEKKQPVAFWCNPISGHNTLYWYLQNLGQGPELLIRYENEEAVDDSQLPKDRFSAERLKGVDSTLKIQPAELGDSAVYLCASSLIPPGTEAFFGQGTRLTVV.

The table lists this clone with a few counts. The CDR3, as DNA: TGTGCCAGCAGTGAAATCCAATCCCGCGGCTACACCTTC. Protein sequence: CASSEIQSRGYTF. The chain combines TRBV6-1 with TRBJ1-2; D not certain. The CDR3 consists of 13 residues. From germline, CDR1 is MNHNS and CDR2 SASEGT. The V end was cut by 2 bases, the J end by 8 bases, with 12 bases between.

The CDR3 here is CASSRDSNEKLFF. The CDR3 region has the DNA TGTGCCAGCAGCCGGGACAGTAATGAAAAACTGTTTTTT. The V gene is TRBV27, the J gene TRBJ1-4; 7 nucleotides line up with TRBD1. Germline CDR1 and CDR2: MNHEY and SMNVEV (reference sequence). This CDR3 comprises 13 residues. Trimming took 6 bases from V and 4 from J; bases not matched to a gene: 2.

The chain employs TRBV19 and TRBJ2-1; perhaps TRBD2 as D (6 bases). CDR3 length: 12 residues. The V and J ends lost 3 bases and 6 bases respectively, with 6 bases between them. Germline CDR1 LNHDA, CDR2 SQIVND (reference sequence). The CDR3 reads CASSMGGNEQFF. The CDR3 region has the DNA TGTGCCAGTAGTATGGGAGGCAATGAGCAGTTCTTC.

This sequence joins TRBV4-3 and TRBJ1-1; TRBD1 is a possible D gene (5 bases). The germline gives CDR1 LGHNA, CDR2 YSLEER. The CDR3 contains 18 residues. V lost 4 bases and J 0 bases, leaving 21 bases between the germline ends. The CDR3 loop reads CASSLQIITGRVNTEAFF. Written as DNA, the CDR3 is TGCGCCAGCAGCCTTCAGATAATAACGGGCAGGGTGAACACTGAAGCTTTCTTT.

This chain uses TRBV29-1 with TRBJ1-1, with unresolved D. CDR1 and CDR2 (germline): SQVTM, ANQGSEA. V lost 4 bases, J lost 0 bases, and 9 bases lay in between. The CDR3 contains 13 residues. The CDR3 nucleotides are TGCAGCGTTGTCTTTGGGATGAACACTGAAGCTTTCTTT. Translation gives CSVVFGMNTEAFF.

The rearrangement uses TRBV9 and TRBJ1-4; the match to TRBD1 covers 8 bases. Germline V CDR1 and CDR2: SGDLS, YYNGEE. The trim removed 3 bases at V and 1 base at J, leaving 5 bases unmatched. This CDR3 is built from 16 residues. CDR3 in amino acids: CASSEGQALTNEKLFF. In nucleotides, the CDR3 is TGTGCCAGCAGCGAGGGACAGGCCCTAACTAATGAAAAACTGTTTTTT.

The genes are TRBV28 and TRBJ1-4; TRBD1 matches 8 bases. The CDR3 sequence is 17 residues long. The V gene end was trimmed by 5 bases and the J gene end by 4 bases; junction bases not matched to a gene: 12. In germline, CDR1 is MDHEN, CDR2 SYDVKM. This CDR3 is CASSGDNRGNDNEKLFF. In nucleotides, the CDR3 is TGTGCCAGCAGTGGGGACAACAGGGGGAATGATAATGAAAAACTGTTTTTT.

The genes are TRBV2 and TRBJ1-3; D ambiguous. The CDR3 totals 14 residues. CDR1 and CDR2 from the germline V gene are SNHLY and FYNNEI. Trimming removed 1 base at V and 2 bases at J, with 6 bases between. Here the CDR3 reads CASSEDGPGNTIYF. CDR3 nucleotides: TGTGCCAGCAGTGAAGACGGGCCTGGAAACACCATATATTTT.

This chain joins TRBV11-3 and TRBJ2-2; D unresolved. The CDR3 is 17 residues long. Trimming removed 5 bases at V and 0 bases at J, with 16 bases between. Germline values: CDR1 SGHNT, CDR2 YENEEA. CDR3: CASSAYAHQANTGELFF. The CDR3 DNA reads TGTGCCAGCAGCGCTTACGCACACCAAGCGAACACCGGGGAGCTGTTTTTT.

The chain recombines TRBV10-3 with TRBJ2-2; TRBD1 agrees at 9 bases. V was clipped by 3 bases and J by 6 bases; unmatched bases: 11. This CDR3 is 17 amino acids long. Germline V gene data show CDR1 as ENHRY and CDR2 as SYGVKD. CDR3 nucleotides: TGTGCCATCAGTGACCTTCCGGGGACAGGGTTCGCCGGGGAGCTGTTTTTT. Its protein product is CAISDLPGTGFAGELFF.

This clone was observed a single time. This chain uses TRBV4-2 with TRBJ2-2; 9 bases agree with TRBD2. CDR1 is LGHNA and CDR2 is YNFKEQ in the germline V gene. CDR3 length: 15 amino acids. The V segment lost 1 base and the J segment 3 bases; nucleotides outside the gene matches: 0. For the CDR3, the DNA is TGTGCCAGCAGCCAAGGACTAGCGGACACCGGGGAGCTGTTTTTT. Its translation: CASSQGLADTGELFF.

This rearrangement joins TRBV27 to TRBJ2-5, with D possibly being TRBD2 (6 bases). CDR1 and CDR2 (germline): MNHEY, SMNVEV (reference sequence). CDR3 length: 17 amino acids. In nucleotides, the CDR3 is TGTGCTGTCAAAGGGGATCCGAGCGGGCGATCCCAAGAGACCCAGTACTTC. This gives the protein CAVKGDPSGRSQETQYF.

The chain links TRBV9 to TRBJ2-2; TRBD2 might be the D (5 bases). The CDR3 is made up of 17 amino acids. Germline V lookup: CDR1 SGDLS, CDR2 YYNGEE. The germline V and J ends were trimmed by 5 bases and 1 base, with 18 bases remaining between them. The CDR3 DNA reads TGTGCCAGCAGACTTCTAGCTGGATCGCGGAACACCGGGGAGCTGTTTTTT. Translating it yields CASRLLAGSRNTGELFF.

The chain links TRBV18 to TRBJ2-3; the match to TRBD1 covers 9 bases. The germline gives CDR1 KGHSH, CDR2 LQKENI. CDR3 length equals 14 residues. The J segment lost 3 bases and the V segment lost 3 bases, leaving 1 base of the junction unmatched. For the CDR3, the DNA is TGTGCCAGCTCACCCGGACAGGGGACAGATACGCAGTATTTT. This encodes CASSPGQGTDTQYF.